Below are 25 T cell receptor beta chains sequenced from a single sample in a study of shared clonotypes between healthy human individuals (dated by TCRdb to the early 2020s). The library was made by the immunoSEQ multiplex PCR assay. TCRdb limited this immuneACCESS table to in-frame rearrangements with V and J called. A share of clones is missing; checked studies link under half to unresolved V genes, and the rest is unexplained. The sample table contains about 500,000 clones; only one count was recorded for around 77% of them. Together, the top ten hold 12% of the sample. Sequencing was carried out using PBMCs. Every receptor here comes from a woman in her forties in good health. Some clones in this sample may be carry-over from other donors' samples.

CDR3 region: CASSPRDSYNQPQHF. CDR3 coding DNA: TGTGCCAGTAGTCCGAGGGACAGTTACAATCAGCCCCAGCATTTT. The chain links TRBV19 to TRBJ1-5, with 7 bases matching TRBD1. Trimming cost V 5 bases and J 3 bases; bases outside gene matches: 7. CDR1 LNHDA and CDR2 SQIVND come from the germline V gene (reference sequence). This CDR3 has 15 amino acids. Filled out from reference TRBV19 and TRBJ1-5, the complete variable domain reads DGGITQSPKYLFRKEGQNVTLSCEQNLNHDAMYWYRQDPGQGLRLIYYSQIVNDFQKGDIAEGYSVSREKKESFPLTVTSAQKNPTAFYLCASSPRDSYNQPQHFGDGTRLSIL.

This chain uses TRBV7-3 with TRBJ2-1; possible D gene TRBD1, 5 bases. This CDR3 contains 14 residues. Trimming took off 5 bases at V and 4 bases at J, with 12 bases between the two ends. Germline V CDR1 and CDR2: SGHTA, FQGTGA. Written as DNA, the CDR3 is TGTGCCAGCAGCCCAGGCTCAGGGTACAATGAGCAGTTCTTC. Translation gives CASSPGSGYNEQFF.

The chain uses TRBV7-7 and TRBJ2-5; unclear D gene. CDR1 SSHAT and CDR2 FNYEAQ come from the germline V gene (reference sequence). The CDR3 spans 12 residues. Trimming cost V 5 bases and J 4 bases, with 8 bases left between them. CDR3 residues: CASSRARETQYF. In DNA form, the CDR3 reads TGTGCCAGCAGCCGGGCGAGAGAGACCCAGTACTTC.

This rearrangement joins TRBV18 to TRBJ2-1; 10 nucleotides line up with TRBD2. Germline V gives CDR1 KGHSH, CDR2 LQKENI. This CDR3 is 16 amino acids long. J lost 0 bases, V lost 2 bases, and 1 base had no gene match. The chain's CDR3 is CASSPGLAASYNEQFF. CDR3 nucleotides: TGTGCCAGCTCACCAGGACTAGCGGCCTCCTACAATGAGCAGTTCTTC.

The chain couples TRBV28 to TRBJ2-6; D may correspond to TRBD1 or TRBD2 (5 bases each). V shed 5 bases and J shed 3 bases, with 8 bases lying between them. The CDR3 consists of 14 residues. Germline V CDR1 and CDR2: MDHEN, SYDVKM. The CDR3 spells CASSPGGGANVLTF. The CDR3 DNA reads TGTGCCAGCAGTCCTGGGGGTGGGGCCAACGTCCTGACTTTC.

DNA for the CDR3: TGTGCCAGCAGAGAGACAGGGAACTCTGGGGCCAACGTCCTGACTTTC. This sequence encodes CASRETGNSGANVLTF. This rearrangement joins TRBV28 to TRBJ2-6; 7 bases fit TRBD1. V gave up 6 bases and J gave up 0 bases; unmatched junction bases: 5. CDR1 is MDHEN, CDR2 SYDVKM, per germline. The CDR3 is 16 residues long.

The CDR3 nucleotides are TGTGCCAGCAGTCTCCGTTTGGATGAGCAGTTCTTC. This sequence encodes CASSLRLDEQFF. The rearrangement joins TRBV6-6 to TRBJ2-1; no reliable D call. V was shortened by 5 bases and J by 8 bases, with 10 bases between the two germline ends. The CDR3 is 12 residues long. The V gene's germline CDR1 is MNHNY and CDR2 SVGAGI (reference sequence).

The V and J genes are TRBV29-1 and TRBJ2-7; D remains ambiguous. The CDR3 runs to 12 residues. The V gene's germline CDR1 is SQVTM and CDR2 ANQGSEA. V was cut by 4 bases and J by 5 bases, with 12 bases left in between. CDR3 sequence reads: CSVVSVRNEQYF. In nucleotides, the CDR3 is TGCAGCGTTGTTTCGGTACGAAACGAGCAGTACTTC.

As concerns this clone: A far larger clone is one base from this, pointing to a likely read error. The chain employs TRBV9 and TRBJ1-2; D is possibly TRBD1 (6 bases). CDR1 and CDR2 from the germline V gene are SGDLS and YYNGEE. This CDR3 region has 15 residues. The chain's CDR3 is CASSVDRTANCGYTF. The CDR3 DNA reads TGTGCCAGCAGCGTAGATAGGACAGCTAACTGTGGCTACACCTTC.

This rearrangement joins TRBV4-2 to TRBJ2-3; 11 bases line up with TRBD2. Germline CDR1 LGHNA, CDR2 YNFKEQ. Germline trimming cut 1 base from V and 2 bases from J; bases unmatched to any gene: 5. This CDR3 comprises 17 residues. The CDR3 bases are TGTGCCAGCAGCCAAGTGGCTAGCGGGAGGTACACAGATACGCAGTATTTT. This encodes CASSQVASGRYTDTQYF.

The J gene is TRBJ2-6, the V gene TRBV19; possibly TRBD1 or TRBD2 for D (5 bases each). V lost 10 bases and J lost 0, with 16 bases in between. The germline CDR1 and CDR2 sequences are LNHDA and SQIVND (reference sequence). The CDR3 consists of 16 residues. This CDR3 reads CATTRGVFSGANVLTF. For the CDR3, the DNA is TGTGCCACTACAAGGGGAGTGTTCTCTGGGGCCAACGTCCTGACTTTC. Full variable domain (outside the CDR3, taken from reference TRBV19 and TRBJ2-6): DGGITQSPKYLFRKEGQNVTLSCEQNLNHDAMYWYRQDPGQGLRLIYYSQIVNDFQKGDIAEGYSVSREKKESFPLTVTSAQKNPTAFYLCATTRGVFSGANVLTFGAGSRLTVL.

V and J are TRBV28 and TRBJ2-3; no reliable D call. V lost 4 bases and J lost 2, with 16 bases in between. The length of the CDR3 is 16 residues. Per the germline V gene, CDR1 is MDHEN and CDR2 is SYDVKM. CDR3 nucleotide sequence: TGTGCCAGCAGTTCTCCACGAGAGAGATACACAGATACGCAGTATTTT. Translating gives CASSSPRERYTDTQYF.

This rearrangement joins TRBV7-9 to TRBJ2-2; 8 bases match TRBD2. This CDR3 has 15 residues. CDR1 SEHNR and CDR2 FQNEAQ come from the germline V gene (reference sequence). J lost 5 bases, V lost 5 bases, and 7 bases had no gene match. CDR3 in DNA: TGTGCCAGCAGCATCAGCGGGAGTGTAACCGGGGAGCTGTTTTTT. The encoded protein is CASSISGSVTGELFF.

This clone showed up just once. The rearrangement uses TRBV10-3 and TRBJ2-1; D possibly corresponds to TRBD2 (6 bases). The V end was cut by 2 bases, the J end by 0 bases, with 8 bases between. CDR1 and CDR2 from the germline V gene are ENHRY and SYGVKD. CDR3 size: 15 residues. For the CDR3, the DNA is TGTGCCATCAGTGAGGACGGGAGCTCCTACAATGAGCAGTTCTTC. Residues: CAISEDGSSYNEQFF.

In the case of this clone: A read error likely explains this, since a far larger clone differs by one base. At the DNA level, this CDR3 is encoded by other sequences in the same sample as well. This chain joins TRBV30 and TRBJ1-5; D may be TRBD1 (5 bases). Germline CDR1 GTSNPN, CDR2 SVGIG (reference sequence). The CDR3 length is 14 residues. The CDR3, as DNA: TGTGCCTGGAGTATCGACAGTGGCAATCAGCCCCAGCATTTC. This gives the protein CAWSIDSGNQPQHF.

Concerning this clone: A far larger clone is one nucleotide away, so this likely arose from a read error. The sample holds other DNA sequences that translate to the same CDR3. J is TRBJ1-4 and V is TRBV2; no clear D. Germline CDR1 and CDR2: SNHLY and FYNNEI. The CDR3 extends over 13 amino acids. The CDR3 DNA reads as TGTGCCAGCACGGGCCAGTTGGGCGAAAAATTGTTTTTT. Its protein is CASTGQLGEKLFF. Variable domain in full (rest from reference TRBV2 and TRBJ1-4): EPEVTQTPSHQVTQMGQEVILRCVPISNHLYFYWYRQILGQKVEFLVSFYNNEISEKSEIFDDQFSVERPDGSNFTLKIRSTKLEDSAMYFCASTGQLGEKLFFGSGTQLSVL.

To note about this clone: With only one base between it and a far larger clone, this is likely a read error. DNA of the CDR3: TGTGCCAGTAGAGGCTTGGGGCGTTGGGGCCACACCTTC. Translating gives CASRGLGRWGHTF. J is TRBJ1-2 and V is TRBV19; tentative D call: TRBD1 (5 bases). The CDR3 has 13 residues. The germline V gene has CDR1 LNHDA and CDR2 SQIVND (reference sequence). V gave up 6 bases and J gave up 12 bases, with 20 bases separating them.

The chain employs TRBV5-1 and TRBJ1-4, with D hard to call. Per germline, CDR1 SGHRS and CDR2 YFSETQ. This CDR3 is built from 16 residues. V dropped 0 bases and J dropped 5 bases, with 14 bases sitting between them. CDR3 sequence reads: CASSLAGPENNEKLFF. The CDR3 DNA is TGCGCCAGCAGCTTGGCCGGCCCGGAAAACAATGAAAAACTGTTTTTT.

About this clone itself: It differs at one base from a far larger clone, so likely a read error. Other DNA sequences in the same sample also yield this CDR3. The CDR3 DNA is TGCGCCAGCAGCTTGGGGGCCGTGGTAACCGAAGCTTTCTTT. The encoded protein is CASSLGAVVTEAFF. This rearrangement joins TRBV5-1 to TRBJ1-1; D call uncertain. Germline assignment: CDR1 SGHRS and CDR2 YFSETQ. The ends were cut back, 0 bases at V and 8 bases at J, with 14 bases in the middle. This CDR3 has 14 residues.

DNA for the CDR3: TGTGCTAGTGGTTTGGTAAGGCTAGCGGGAGTTTCCTACAATGAGCAGTTCTTC. It encodes CASGLVRLAGVSYNEQFF. J is TRBJ2-1 and V is TRBV12-5; 10 nucleotides line up with TRBD2. The ends lost 0 bases at V and 1 base at J; junction bases unmatched: 6. The germline V gene encodes CDR1 LGHNT and CDR2 FRNRAP. This CDR3 is 18 amino acids long.

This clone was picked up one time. The CDR3 DNA is TGTGCCAGCAGTGAACGCAGGGGGCCCTACGAGCAGTACTTC. It codes for CASSERRGPYEQYF. This chain links TRBV2 with TRBJ2-7; 8 bases align to TRBD1. Germline V gene sequence: CDR1 SNHLY, CDR2 FYNNEI. The CDR3 has 14 residues. The ends lost 2 bases at V and 2 bases at J; junction bases unmatched: 2.

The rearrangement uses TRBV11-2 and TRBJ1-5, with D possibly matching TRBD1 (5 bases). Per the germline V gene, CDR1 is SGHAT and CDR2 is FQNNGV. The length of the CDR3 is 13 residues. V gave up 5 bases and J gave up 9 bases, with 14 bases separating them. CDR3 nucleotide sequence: TGTGCCAGCAGCCTCCGGAGGGACGCGCCCCAGCATTTT. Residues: CASSLRRDAPQHF.

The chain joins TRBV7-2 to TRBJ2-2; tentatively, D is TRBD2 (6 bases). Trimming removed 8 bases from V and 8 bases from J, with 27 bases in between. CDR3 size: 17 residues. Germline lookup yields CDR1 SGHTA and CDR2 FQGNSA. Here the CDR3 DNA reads TGTGCCAGCTCGCCTAGAGGTGGGGGAGGATACGTGGGGGAGCTGTTTTTT. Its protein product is CASSPRGGGGYVGELFF.

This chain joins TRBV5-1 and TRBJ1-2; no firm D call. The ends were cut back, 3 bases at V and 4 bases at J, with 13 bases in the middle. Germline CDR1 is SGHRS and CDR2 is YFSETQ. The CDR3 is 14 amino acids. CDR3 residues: CASSSGENSYGYTF. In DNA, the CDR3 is TGCGCCAGCAGCTCGGGCGAAAATTCCTATGGCTACACCTTC. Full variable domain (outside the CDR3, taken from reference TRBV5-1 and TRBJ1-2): KAGVTQTPRYLIKTRGQQVTLSCSPISGHRSVSWYQQTPGQGLQFLFEYFSETQRNKGNFPGRFSGRQFSNSRSEMNVSTLELGDSALYLCASSSGENSYGYTFGSGTRLTVV.

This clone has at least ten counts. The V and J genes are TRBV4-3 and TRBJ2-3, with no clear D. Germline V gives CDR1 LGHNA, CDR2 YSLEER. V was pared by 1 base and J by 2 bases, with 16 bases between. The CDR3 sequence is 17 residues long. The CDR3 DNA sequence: TGCGCCAGCAGCCAAGCTCAATCCTCGCCCCCCACAGATACGCAGTATTTT. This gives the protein CASSQAQSSPPTDTQYF.